Listed below are T cell receptor beta chains from one sample, sequenced in a study of T-cell reconstitution after alpha-beta-depleted transplantation in children. From the PCR reads, TCRdb called clonotypes with MiXCR, one entry per CDR3 protein. Of 450,000 to 500,000 distinct CDR3 sequences listed, around 12% were seen once; the top ten hold 4.5% to 6%. Specimen: PBMCs from the stem cell graft donor, collected from the stem cell graft. The receptors stem from a human donor who donated a stem cell graft to a child with combined immunodeficiency. Each CDR3 is given with its conserved first and last residue. A D gene is named only where the DNA matches it firmly.

TRBJ2-7,TRBV27,TRBD1,CASRTIWDRLAEQYF
TRBJ1-5,TRBV25-1,.,CASSDSGREPQHF
TRBJ2-3,TRBV7-2,.,CASSHWVGRGTDTQYF
TRBJ2-7,TRBV6-5,TRBD2,CASSYSRSGLAYYEQYF
TRBJ2-2,TRBV10-3,.,CAISEPGTSNTGELFF
TRBJ2-7,TRBV18,.,CASSPVSVGLYEQYF
TRBJ2-1,TRBV12-3/TRBV12-4,TRBD1,CASSPDRSTYNEQFF
TRBJ2-7,TRBV20-1,.,CSARGVERAPYEQYF
TRBJ2-5,TRBV7-9,TRBD2,CASSLVSGTSGKETQYF
TRBJ2-1,TRBV7-9,TRBD2,CASSLVGREDNEQFF
TRBJ2-5,TRBV5-1,TRBD1,CASSYLTGGVQETQYF
TRBJ2-7,TRBV7-2,.,CASSLAWWESSYEQYF
TRBJ1-6,TRBV12-3/TRBV12-4,TRBD1,CASSLALPGQGNSPLHF
TRBJ2-7,TRBV5-6,.,CASSFTLRPYEQYF
TRBJ2-5,TRBV20-1,TRBD2,CSAPRRLAGGRQETQYF
TRBJ2-6,TRBV9,TRBD2,CASSEGLAGAGGANVLTF
TRBJ1-4,TRBV7-7,.,CASSLAGGQDNEKLFF
TRBJ2-2,TRBV9,TRBD2,CASSVELAGESGVGELFF
TRBJ2-5,TRBV6-5,.,CASSYSRQGGSGTQYF
TRBJ2-1,TRBV15,TRBD2,CATSRGRTSSNEQFF
TRBJ2-7,TRBV7-2,.,CASSLVGELHEQYF
TRBJ2-7,TRBV21-1,.,CASSKSGRSSYEQYF
TRBJ2-3,TRBV11-2,.,CASTITDTQYF
TRBJ2-1,TRBV29-1,TRBD2,CSVTLAGLSYNEQFF
TRBJ2-7,TRBV6-1,.,CASSPGDTWGAEQYF
TRBJ2-1,TRBV10-3,TRBD2,CAIRGGRGHNEQFF
TRBJ2-7,TRBV20-1,TRBD1,CSARHPRAGTEYEQYF
TRBJ2-2,TRBV7-8,TRBD1,CASSLALQGVTGELFF
TRBJ2-3,TRBV12-3/TRBV12-4,TRBD2,CASSYERREGTDTQYF
TRBJ2-1,TRBV2,TRBD2,CASSELSGVGEQFF
TRBJ2-3,TRBV7-2,.,CASSFAGGTDTQYF
TRBJ2-5,TRBV7-9,.,CATTGLQETQYF
TRBJ2-3,TRBV20-1,.,CSASGRITDTQYF
TRBJ2-4,TRBV11-2,.,CASSVPHRVSKNIQYF
TRBJ2-1,TRBV27,.,CASSLSSGDEQFF
TRBJ2-7,TRBV29-1,TRBD2,CSVEDRGLAGGREQYF
TRBJ2-5,TRBV5-6,.,CASSLVWYQETQYF